Following are 3 T cell receptor beta chains from one sample sequenced in a study of blood T cell repertoires in COVID-19. TCRdb keeps only in-frame clones here, not all; method: immunoSEQ multiplex PCR. Seen here are 70,000 or so clones, roughly 80% observed once, and the top ten hold 16%. Sequenced input: peripheral blood. The receptors originated from a man between 60 and 75 years old with acute or convalescent COVID-19.

The CDR3 DNA reads TGTGCCAGCAGCCAAGATGGGTTCGGGGTGAACACCATATATTTT. This gives the protein CASSQDGFGVNTIYF. The chain carries TRBV4-2 and TRBJ1-3; D is uncertain. The CDR3 loop spans 15 amino acids. Germline CDR1 and CDR2: LGHNA and YNFKEQ. The V end was cut by 0 bases, the J end by 7 bases, with 13 bases between.

The V call is TRBV28, the J call TRBJ2-7; 15 positions match TRBD2. Looked up from germline, CDR1 is MDHEN and CDR2 is SYDVKM. CDR3 length equals 19 residues. Trimming at V came to 3 bases and at J to 1 base, leaving 10 bases not matched to a gene. The DNA of the CDR3 is TGTGCCAGCAGTTTTGGACTAGCGGGGGGGCTTCATCGGTCCTACGAGCAGTACTTC. Protein sequence: CASSFGLAGGLHRSYEQYF.

Here the CDR3 reads CASSLVETGAYEQYF. CDR3 bases: TGTGCCAGCAGCTTAGTGGAGACAGGGGCCTACGAGCAGTACTTC. This chain links TRBV7-8 with TRBJ2-7; 8 bases fit TRBD1. V shed 1 base, J shed 2 bases, and the junction held 4 bases outside the gene matches. CDR1 and CDR2 from the germline V gene are SGHVS and FQNEAQ. CDR3 length: 15 amino acids.